This TCR beta chain was recorded in a study of cytomegalovirus exposure and HLA in healthy donors. The donors were members of the validation cohort, which comprised approximately 120 subjects and was separate from the first cohort of 600 to 850 subjects. Assay: immunoSEQ multiplex PCR; the TCRdb copy retains only in-frame clones and omits some. Counted here are approximately 49,000 clones, 85% to 95% occurring once; the ten biggest clones make up more than 1.4%. The CDR3 is 16 amino acids. The V end was cut by 0 bases, the J end by 2 bases, with 12 bases between. CDR1 and CDR2 (germline): LGHNA, YSLEER.

The receptor's source is a man aged 18 to 29 in good health and CMV-seronegative. This chain links TRBV4-3 with TRBJ2-3, with D possibly matching TRBD2 (6 bases). The material sequenced was PBMCs. CDR3: CASSQDRDSFTDTQYF. The CDR3 nucleotides are TGCGCCAGCAGCCAAGATAGGGACTCATTCACAGATACGCAGTATTTT.